These 10 T cell receptor beta chains originate from one sample sequenced in a study of T-cell reconstitution after alpha-beta-depleted transplantation in children. A TCRbeta library incorporating unique molecular identifiers was prepared. TCRdb re-analysed the PCR reads in MiXCR, keeping a single row per CDR3 protein. The sample includes 200,000 to 300,000 distinct CDR3 sequences, around 12% of them seen just once. The material sequenced was PBMCs from the stem cell graft donor, taken from the stem cell graft. Receptors were obtained from a human donor who donated a stem cell graft to a child with acute lymphoblastic leukemia.

The V gene is TRBV28, the J gene TRBJ2-5, with a tentative D call TRBD1 (5 bases). The CDR3 consists of 11 residues. Germline CDR1 reads MDHEN; CDR2 reads SYDVKM. Trimming pared 3 bases from V and 7 bases from J, leaving 6 bases between. The CDR3 loop reads CASSLQGTQYF. The CDR3 coding sequence is TGTGCCAGCAGTTTGCAGGGGACCCAGTACTTC. The whole variable domain, filled in from reference TRBV28 and TRBJ2-5, reads DVKVTQSSRYLVKRTGEKVFLECVQDMDHENMFWYRQDPGLGLRLIYFSYDVKMKEKGDIPEGYSVSREKKERFSLILESASTNQTSMYLCASSLQGTQYFGPGTRLLVL.

In this sample, this clonotype turned up many times. The chain uses TRBV12-3 or TRBV12-4 and TRBJ1-6; TRBD1 aligns across 8 bases. This CDR3 contains 14 residues. With 6 bases clipped from V and 7 bases from J, the junction kept 5 bases outside the gene matches. The CDR3 here is CASRSGGANSPLHF. DNA for the CDR3: TGTGCCAGCAGGTCAGGGGGCGCGAATTCACCCCTCCACTTT.

This clonotype occurred many times. V is TRBV6-2 or TRBV6-3 and J is TRBJ2-5, with 11 bases fitting TRBD2. V trimming: 6 bases; J trimming: 1 base; junction bases outside the gene matches: 1. Germline CDR1 MNHEY, CDR2 SVGEGT. This CDR3 contains 14 residues. In DNA, the CDR3 is TGTGCCAGCAGGCTAGCGGGGGGCCAAGAGACCCAGTACTTC. As protein: CASRLAGGQETQYF.

This clonotype was found many times. The chain has TRBV5-1 and TRBJ2-3, with 8 bases lining up with TRBD1. V gave up 9 bases and J gave up 5 bases; unmatched junction bases: 8. This CDR3 comprises 13 residues. Germline V lookup: CDR1 SGHRS, CDR2 YFSETQ. The CDR3: CATRTGSGDTQYF. The CDR3 DNA sequence: TGCGCCACCCGGACAGGGTCGGGAGATACGCAGTATTTT.

This clonotype came up many times. CDR3 loop: CASSLKSGGSEAFF. DNA for the CDR3: TGCGCCAGCAGCTTGAAATCTGGGGGGTCTGAAGCTTTCTTT. This sequence joins TRBV5-1 and TRBJ1-1; possible D gene TRBD1, 5 bases. The germline V gene encodes CDR1 SGHRS and CDR2 YFSETQ. The CDR3 covers 14 residues. Trimming stripped 1 base from V and 6 bases from J, with 13 bases between.

This clonotype was found many times. The genes are TRBV7-9 and TRBJ2-5; TRBD1 aligns across 11 bases. Trimming cost V 5 bases and J 2 bases; bases outside gene matches: 1. The CDR3 spans 14 residues. CDR1 SEHNR and CDR2 FQNEAQ come from the germline V gene (reference sequence). The CDR3 region is CASSGTGGQETQYF. The CDR3 nucleotides read TGTGCCAGCAGCGGGACAGGGGGTCAAGAGACCCAGTACTTC.

This clonotype has at least ten counts. The V and J genes are TRBV7-9 and TRBJ1-5, with TRBD1 matching 10 bases. The V gene's germline CDR1 is SEHNR and CDR2 FQNEAQ (reference sequence). This CDR3 spans 14 amino acids. The V and J ends lost 4 bases and 9 bases, in that order; junction bases with no gene match: 6. The CDR3 protein is CASSSGTGVPPQHF. In DNA, the CDR3 is TGTGCCAGCAGCTCCGGGACAGGGGTGCCGCCCCAGCATTTT.

This clonotype occurred many times. V usage is TRBV4-3 and J usage is TRBJ2-7; 8 bases are a match to TRBD2. CDR3 length: 15 residues. The junction had 7 bases not matched to a gene; V was cut back by 3 bases and J by 3 bases. From germline, CDR1 is LGHNA and CDR2 YSLEER. Here the CDR3 DNA reads TGCGCCAGCAGCCAGGGGAGGGCGGGGGGCTACGAGCAGTACTTC. It encodes CASSQGRAGGYEQYF.

This clonotype occurred many times. The chain combines TRBV27 with TRBJ1-2, with 7 bases identical to TRBD1. The length of the CDR3 is 13 residues. J lost 3 bases, V lost 2 bases, and 0 bases had no gene match. In germline, CDR1 is MNHEY, CDR2 SMNVEV (reference sequence). CDR3 DNA sequence: TGTGCCAGCAGTTTACAGGGGGACTATGGCTACACCTTC. This sequence encodes CASSLQGDYGYTF.

This clonotype was seen many times. V is TRBV29-1 and J is TRBJ2-5, with TRBD1 identical over 9 bases. This CDR3 has 13 residues. The germline V gene encodes CDR1 SQVTM and CDR2 ANQGSEA. CDR3: CSATQGARETQYF. The CDR3 nucleotides are TGCAGTGCAACACAGGGGGCTAGAGAGACCCAGTACTTC.